This entry lists 2 T cell receptor beta chains sequenced from one sample in a study of lymphopenia after photon versus proton radiotherapy. Assay used: immunoSEQ multiplex PCR; TCRdb lists only in-frame clones, some missing. The sample records approximately 25,000 clones, nearly 85% being singletons. The source material was peripheral blood, sampled from a patient treated with proton-based radiotherapy. Receptor source: a woman aged 70-85 years with pancreatic cancer.

V usage is TRBV25-1 and J usage is TRBJ1-4; D unclear. Trimming stripped 4 bases from V and 8 bases from J, with 8 bases between. The CDR3 consists of 12 residues. Germline assignment: CDR1 MGHDK and CDR2 SYGVNS. The CDR3 sequence: CASSVGEEKLFF. The CDR3, as DNA: TGTGCCAGCAGTGTTGGGGAAGAAAAACTGTTTTTT.

V is TRBV5-1 and J is TRBJ2-3; TRBD1 is a possible D gene (6 bases). This CDR3 is 15 amino acids long. V lost 0 bases and J 2 bases, leaving 10 bases between the germline ends. Germline V gene data show CDR1 as SGHRS and CDR2 as YFSETQ. CDR3 sequence: CASSLDGQITDTQYF. The CDR3 DNA sequence: TGCGCCAGCAGCTTGGATGGACAGATCACAGATACGCAGTATTTT.